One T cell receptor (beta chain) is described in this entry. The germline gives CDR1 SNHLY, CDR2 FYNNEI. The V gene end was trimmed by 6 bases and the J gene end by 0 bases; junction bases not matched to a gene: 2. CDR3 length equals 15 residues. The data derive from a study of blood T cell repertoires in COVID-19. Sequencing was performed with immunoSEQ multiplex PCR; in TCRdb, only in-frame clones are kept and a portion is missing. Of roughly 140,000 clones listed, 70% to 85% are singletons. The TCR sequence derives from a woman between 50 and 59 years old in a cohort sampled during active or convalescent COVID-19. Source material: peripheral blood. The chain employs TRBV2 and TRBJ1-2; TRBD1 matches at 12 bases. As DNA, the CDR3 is TGTGCCAGCAGGGGACAGGGGGCACCTAACTATGGCTACACCTTC. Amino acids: CASRGQGAPNYGYTF.